Ten or more counts support the clone carrying this T cell receptor (beta chain). Its antigen is unidentified. The data derive from a study of identical twins. Study-level results: Conclusions were drawn cross-sectionally by statistical analysis, without following the same donors.

Each CDR3 protein is one row after TCRdb ran MiXCR on the 5' RACE reads. This repertoire shows hundreds of thousands of distinct CDR3 sequences, around an eighth found once; its top ten account for around 8.9%. With V trimmed by 5 bases and J by 6 bases, 3 bases remained unmatched. Germline V gene lookup returns CDR1 ENHRY and CDR2 SYGVKD. CDR3 length: 12 residues. This clonotype was obtained from a young woman in good health. The genes are TRBV10-3 and TRBJ2-7; 8 positions match TRBD1. The sequenced sample consisted of memory (CD45RO+) T cells sorted from blood. The CDR3 sequence: CAISRTGFEQYF. For the CDR3, the DNA is TGTGCCATCAGTCGGACAGGGTTCGAGCAGTACTTC.